The source of this TCR beta chain is a study of neoadjuvant anti-PD-1 for oral cavity cancer. Of note for this clone: Its antigen is unidentified.

This CDR3 contains 15 residues. Trimming left V 6 bases short and J 0 bases short, with 13 bases between. CDR1 is SGHKS and CDR2 is YYEKEE in the germline V gene (reference sequence). Most PBMC samples had 480 ng input DNA in six replicates. TCRdb's table, derived via immunoSEQ multiplex PCR, lists solely in-frame clones and lacks some. The sample includes approximately 67,000 clones, about 83% of them seen just once. Study-wide results and caveats: With three patients per group, TCR findings need larger cohorts.

The chain employs TRBV5-5 and TRBJ1-3; perhaps TRBD1 as D (6 bases). This clonotype was sampled from a person between 35 and 79 years old with oral cavity squamous cell carcinoma. The sequencing used PBMCs, collected before nivolumab (anti-PD-1) treatment. The CDR3 sequence: CASNNRVRSGNTIYF. The CDR3 DNA follows: TGTGCCAGCAACAACAGGGTCCGCTCTGGAAACACCATATATTTT.